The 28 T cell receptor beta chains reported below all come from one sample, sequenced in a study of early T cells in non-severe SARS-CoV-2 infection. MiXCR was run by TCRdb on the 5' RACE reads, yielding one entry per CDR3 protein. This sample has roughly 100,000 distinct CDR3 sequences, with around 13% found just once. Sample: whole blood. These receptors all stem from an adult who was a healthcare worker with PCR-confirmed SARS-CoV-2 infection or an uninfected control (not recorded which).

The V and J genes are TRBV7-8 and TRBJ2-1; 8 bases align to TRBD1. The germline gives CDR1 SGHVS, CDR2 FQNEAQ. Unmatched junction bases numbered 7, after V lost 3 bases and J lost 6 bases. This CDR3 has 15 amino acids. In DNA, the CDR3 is TGTGCCAGCAGCTTTCGGACAGGGCTTCTCAATGAGCAGTTCTTC. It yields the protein CASSFRTGLLNEQFF. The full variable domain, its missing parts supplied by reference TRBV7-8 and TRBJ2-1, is GAGVSQSPRYKVAKRGQDVALRCDPISGHVSLFWYQQALGQGPEFLTYFQNEAQLDKSGLPSDRFFAERPEGSVSTLKIQRTQQEDSAVYLCASSFRTGLLNEQFFGPGTRLTVL.

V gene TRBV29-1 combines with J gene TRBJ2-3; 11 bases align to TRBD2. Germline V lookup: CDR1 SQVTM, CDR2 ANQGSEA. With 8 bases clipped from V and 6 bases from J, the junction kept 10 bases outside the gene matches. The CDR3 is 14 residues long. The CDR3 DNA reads TGCAGCCTGGGGCCTAGCGGGAGGTTTGATACGCAGTATTTT. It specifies CSLGPSGRFDTQYF.

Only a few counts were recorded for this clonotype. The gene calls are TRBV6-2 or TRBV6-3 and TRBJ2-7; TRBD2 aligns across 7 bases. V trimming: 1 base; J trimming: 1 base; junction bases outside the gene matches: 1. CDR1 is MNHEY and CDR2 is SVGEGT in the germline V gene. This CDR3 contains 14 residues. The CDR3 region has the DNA TGTGCCAGCAGTTACTTCGGGAGGTCCTACGAGCAGTACTTC. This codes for CASSYFGRSYEQYF.

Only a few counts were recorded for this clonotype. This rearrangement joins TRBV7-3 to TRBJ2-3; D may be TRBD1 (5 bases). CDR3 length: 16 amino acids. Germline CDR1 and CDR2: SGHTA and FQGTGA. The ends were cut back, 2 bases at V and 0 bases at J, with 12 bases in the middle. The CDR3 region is CASSLGAAASTDTQYF. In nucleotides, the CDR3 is TGTGCCAGCAGCTTAGGGGCGGCGGCTAGCACAGATACGCAGTATTTT.

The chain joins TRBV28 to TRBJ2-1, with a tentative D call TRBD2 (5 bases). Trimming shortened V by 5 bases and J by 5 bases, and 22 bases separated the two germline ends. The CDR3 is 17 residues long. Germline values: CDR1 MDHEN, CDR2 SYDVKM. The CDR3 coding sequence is TGTGCCAGCAGTCCCGCCAGGTGGACTTATCCGAACAATGAGCAGTTCTTC. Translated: CASSPARWTYPNNEQFF.

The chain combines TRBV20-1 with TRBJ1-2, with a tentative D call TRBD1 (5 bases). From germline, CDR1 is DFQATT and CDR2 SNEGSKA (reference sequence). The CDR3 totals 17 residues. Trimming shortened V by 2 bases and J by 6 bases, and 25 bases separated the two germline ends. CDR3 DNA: TGCAGTGCTAGAAGGGCAGGGACTATCCCATATGGCGATGGCTACACCTTC. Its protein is CSARRAGTIPYGDGYTF.

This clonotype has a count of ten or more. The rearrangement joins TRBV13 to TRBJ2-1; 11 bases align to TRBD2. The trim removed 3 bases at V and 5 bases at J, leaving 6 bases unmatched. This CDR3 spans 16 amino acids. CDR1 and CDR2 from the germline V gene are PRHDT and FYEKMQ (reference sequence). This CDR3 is CASSFLGTSGDNEQFF. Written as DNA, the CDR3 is TGTGCCAGCAGCTTTTTAGGGACTAGCGGTGACAATGAGCAGTTCTTC.

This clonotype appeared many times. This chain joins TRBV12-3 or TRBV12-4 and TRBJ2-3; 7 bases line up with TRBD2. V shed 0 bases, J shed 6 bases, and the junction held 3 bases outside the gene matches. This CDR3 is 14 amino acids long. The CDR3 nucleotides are TGTGCCAGCAGTTTAGCGGGAGGGGTGGATACGCAGTATTTT. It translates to CASSLAGGVDTQYF.

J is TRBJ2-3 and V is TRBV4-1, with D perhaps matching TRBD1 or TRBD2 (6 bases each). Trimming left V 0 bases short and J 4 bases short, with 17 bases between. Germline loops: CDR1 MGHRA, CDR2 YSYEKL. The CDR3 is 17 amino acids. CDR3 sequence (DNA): TGCGCCAGCAGCCAAGATCTGCGCGGAGGGGGAGCAGATACGCAGTATTTT. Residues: CASSQDLRGGGADTQYF.

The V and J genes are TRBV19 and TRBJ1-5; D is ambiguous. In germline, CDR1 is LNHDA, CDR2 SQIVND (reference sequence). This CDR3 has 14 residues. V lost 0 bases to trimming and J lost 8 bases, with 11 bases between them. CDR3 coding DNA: TGTGCCAGTAGTATAGATCCGATCGTGGAGCCCCAGCATTTT. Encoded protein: CASSIDPIVEPQHF.

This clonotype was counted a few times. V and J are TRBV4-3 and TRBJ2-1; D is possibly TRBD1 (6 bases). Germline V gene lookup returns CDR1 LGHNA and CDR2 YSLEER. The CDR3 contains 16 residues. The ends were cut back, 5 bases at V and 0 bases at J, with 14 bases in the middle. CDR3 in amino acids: CASSFTGHNSYNEQFF. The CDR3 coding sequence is TGCGCCAGCAGCTTCACGGGACACAACTCCTACAATGAGCAGTTCTTC.

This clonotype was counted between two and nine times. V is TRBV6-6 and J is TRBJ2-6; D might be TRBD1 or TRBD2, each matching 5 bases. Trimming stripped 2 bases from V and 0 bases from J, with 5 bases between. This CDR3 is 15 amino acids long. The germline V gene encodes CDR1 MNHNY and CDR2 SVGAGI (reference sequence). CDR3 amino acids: CASSYGGSGANVLTF. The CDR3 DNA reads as TGTGCCAGCAGTTACGGGGGCTCTGGGGCCAACGTCCTGACTTTC.

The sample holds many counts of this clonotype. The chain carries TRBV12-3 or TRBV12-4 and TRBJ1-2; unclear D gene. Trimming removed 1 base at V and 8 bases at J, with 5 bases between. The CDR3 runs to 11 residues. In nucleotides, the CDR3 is TGTGCCAGCAGTTTAGGCAGGGGCTACACCTTC. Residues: CASSLGRGYTF.

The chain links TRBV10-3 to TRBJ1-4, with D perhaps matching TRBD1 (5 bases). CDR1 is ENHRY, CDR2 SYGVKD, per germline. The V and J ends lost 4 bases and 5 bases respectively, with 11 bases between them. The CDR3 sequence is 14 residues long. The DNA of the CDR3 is TGTGCCATCAGTGGAGGGGACGCGAATGAAAAACTGTTTTTT. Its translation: CAISGGDANEKLFF.

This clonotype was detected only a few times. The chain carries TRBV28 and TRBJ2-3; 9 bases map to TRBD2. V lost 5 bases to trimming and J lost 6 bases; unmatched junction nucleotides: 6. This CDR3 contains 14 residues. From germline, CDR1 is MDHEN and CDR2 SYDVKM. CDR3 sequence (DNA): TGTGCCAGCAGTATTCGGCTAGCGGGGGATACGCAGTATTTT. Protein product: CASSIRLAGDTQYF.

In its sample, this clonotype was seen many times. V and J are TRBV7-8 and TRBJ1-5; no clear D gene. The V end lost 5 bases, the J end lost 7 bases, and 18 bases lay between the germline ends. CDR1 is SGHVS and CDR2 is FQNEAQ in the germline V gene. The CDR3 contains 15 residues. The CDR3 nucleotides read TGTGCCAGCAGCCCCGAGGGTAGGTCACGGCAGCCCCAGCATTTT. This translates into CASSPEGRSRQPQHF.

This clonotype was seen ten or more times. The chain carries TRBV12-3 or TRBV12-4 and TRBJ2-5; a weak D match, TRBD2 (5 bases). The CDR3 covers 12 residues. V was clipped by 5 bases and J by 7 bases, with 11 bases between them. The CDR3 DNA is TGTGCCAGCAGTCTACGACGGGGGACCCAGTACTTC. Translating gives CASSLRRGTQYF.

DNA for the CDR3: TGCAGCGTCCGGACTAGCAACGAGCAGTACTTC. Translating gives CSVRTSNEQYF. The chain employs TRBV29-1 and TRBJ2-7, with 8 bases lining up with TRBD2. CDR1 is SQVTM, CDR2 ANQGSEA, per germline. V gave up 6 bases and J gave up 5 bases; unmatched junction bases: 3. The CDR3 length is 11 residues.

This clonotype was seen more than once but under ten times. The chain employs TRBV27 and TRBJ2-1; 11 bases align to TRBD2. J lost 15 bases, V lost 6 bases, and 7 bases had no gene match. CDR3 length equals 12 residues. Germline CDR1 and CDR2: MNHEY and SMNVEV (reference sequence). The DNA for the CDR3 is TGTGCCAGCAGCCCTTTAGCGGGAGGGGCGTTCTTC. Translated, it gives CASSPLAGGAFF.

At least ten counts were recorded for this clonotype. The chain's CDR3 is CASIPTDRNQPQHF. CDR3 sequence (DNA): TGTGCCAGTATCCCCACAGATCGCAATCAGCCCCAGCATTTT. The chain joins TRBV19 to TRBJ1-5; D remains unclear. V shed 7 bases and J shed 2 bases, with 12 bases lying between them. The length of the CDR3 is 14 residues. Germline-derived CDR1 and CDR2 are LNHDA and SQIVND (reference sequence).

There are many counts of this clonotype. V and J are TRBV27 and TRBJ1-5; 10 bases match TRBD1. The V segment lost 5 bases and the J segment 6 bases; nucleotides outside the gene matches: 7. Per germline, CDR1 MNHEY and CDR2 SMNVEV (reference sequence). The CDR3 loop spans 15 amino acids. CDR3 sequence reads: CASSPDRGLGQPQHF. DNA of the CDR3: TGTGCCAGCAGTCCGGACAGGGGGTTAGGTCAGCCCCAGCATTTT.

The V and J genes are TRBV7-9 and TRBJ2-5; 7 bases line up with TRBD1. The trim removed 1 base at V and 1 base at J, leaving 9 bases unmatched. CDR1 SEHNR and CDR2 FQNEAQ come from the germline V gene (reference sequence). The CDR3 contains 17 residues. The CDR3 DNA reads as TGTGCCAGCAGCTTAGGAACGTCGACAGGGTTCCAAGAGACCCAGTACTTC. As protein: CASSLGTSTGFQETQYF.

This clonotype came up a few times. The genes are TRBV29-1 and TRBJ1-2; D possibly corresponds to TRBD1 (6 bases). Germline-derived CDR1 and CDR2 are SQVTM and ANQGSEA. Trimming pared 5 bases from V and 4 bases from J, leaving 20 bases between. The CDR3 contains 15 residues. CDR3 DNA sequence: TGCAGCGTTTCCGGGACACCTTCAGCCTTCTATGGCTACACCTTC. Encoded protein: CSVSGTPSAFYGYTF.

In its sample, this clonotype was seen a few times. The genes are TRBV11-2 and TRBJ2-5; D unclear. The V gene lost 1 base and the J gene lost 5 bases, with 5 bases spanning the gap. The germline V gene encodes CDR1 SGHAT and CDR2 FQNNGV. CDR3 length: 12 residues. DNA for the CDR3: TGTGCCAGCAGCTTAGCGATCGAGACCCAGTACTTC. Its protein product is CASSLAIETQYF. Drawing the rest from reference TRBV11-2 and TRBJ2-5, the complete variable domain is EAGVAQSPRYKIIEKRQSVAFWCNPISGHATLYWYQQILGQGPKLLIQFQNNGVVDDSQLPKDRFSAERLKGVDSTLKIQPAKLEDSAVYLCASSLAIETQYFGPGTRLLVL.

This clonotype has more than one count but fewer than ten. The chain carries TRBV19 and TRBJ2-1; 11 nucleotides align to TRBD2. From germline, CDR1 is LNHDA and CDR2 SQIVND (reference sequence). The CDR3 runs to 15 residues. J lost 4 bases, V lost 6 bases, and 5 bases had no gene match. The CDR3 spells CASRLAGGGYNEQFF. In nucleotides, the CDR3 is TGTGCCAGTAGGCTAGCGGGAGGAGGGTACAATGAGCAGTTCTTC.

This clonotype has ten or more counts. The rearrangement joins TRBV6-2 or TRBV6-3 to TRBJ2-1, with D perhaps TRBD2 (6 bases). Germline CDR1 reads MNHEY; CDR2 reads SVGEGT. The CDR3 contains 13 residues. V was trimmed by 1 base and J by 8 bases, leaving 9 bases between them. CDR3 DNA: TGTGCCAGCAGTTACTGGGGCGGGGATGAGCAGTTCTTC. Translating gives CASSYWGGDEQFF.

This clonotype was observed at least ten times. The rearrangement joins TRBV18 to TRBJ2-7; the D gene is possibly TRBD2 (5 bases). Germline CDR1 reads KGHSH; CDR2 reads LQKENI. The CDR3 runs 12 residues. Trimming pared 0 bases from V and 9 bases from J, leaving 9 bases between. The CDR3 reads CASSPPRERQYF. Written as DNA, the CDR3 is TGTGCCAGCTCACCACCGAGGGAGAGGCAGTACTTC.

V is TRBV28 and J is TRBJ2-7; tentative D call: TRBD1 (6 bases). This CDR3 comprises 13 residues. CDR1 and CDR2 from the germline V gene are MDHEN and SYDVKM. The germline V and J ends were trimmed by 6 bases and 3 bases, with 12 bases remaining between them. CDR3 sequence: CASSLRGNYEQYF. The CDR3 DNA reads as TGTGCCAGCAGCCTAAGGGGGAACTACGAGCAGTACTTC. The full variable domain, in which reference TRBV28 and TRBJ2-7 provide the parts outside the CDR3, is DVKVTQSSRYLVKRTGEKVFLECVQDMDHENMFWYRQDPGLGLRLIYFSYDVKMKEKGDIPEGYSVSREKKERFSLILESASTNQTSMYLCASSLRGNYEQYFGPGTRLTVT.